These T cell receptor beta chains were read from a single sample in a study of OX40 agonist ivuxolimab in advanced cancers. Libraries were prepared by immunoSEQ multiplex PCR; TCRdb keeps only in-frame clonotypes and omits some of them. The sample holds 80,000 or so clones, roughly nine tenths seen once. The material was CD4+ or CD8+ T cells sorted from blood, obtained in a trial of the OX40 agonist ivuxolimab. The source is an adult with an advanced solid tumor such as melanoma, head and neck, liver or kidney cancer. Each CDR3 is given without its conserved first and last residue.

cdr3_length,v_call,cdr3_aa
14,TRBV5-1,ASSSASGGASYEQY
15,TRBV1,TSSQDILALAQETQY
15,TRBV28,ASSLRLGTHSGNTIY
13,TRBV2,ASRIGQGRNQPQH
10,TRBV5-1,ASSKRDTEAF
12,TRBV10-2,ASSGLLIFPEAF
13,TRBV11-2,ASSQTSGSPYEQY
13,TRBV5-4,ASSLAMREDRGLF
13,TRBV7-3,ASSLIGTKDSPLH
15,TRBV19,ASRDRGPVSLNTEAF
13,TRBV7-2,ASSPFRGANTEAF
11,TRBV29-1,SGRQGANTEAF
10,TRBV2,ASSSVAYGYT
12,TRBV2,ASSEARTGVAYT
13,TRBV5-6,ASSLYDSRSTEAF
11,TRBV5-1,ASSPSDYNEQF
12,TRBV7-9,ASSPISEKYGYT
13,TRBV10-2,ASSRTGRANSPLH
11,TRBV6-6,ASSLQGAEGYT
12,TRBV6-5,ASRDTGSRGRAF